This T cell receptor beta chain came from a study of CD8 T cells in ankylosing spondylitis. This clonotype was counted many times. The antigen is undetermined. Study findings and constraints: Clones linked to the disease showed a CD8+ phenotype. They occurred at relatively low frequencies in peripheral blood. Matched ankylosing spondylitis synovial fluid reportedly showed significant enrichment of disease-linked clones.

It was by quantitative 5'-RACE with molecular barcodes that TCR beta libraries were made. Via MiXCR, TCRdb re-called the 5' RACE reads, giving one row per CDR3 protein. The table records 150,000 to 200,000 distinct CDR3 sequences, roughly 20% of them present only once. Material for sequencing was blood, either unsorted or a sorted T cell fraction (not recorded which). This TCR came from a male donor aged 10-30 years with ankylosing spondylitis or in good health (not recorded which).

The CDR3 coding sequence is TGTGCCAGCAGCCAAAGCTACGAGCAGTACTTC. Protein product: CASSQSYEQYF. The rearrangement links TRBV3-1 to TRBJ2-7; D unresolved. V lost 2 bases and J lost 3, with 2 bases in between. The CDR3 sequence is 11 residues long. Germline V gene data show CDR1 as LGHDT and CDR2 as YNNKEL (reference sequence).